Below are 26 T cell receptor beta chains sequenced from a single sample in a study of cytomegalovirus exposure and HLA in healthy donors. The PCR contained 60 Vbeta and 13 Jbeta primers. TCRdb keeps only in-frame clones here, not all; method: immunoSEQ multiplex PCR. Of about 120,000 clones in the sample, roughly 69% were seen once. Material: PBMCs. Receptor source: a woman in her 40s in good health and CMV-seropositive.

The chain links TRBV7-9 to TRBJ2-7, with 9 nucleotides matching TRBD1. The J segment lost 4 bases and the V segment lost 10 bases, leaving 5 bases of the junction unmatched. This CDR3 has 12 residues. Germline CDR1 is SEHNR and CDR2 is FQNEAQ (reference sequence). The CDR3: CATAGQGYEQYF. CDR3 sequence (DNA): TGTGCCACCGCGGGACAGGGATACGAGCAGTACTTC.

The chain recombines TRBV7-2 with TRBJ1-4; D perhaps matches TRBD1 (5 bases). The germline CDR1 and CDR2 sequences are SGHTA and FQGNSA. Trimming removed 2 bases from V and 8 bases from J, with 15 bases in between. This CDR3 is built from 15 residues. The DNA of the CDR3 is TGTGCCAGCAGCTTAATGGGGGGAAGAGAAGAAAAACTGTTTTTT. The encoded protein is CASSLMGGREEKLFF.

This rearrangement joins TRBV10-3 to TRBJ2-1, with D tentatively TRBD2 (6 bases). Per the germline V gene, CDR1 is ENHRY and CDR2 is SYGVKD. The CDR3 extends over 12 amino acids. V gave up 7 bases and J gave up 5 bases, with 9 bases separating them. CDR3 bases: TGTGCCATCAATGGCGGGAACAATGAGCAGTTCTTC. This gives the protein CAINGGNNEQFF.

Only a few counts were recorded for this clone. The V call is TRBV5-4, the J call TRBJ1-2, with 7 bases identical to TRBD1. The germline V gene encodes CDR1 SGHNT and CDR2 YYREEE (reference sequence). The CDR3 totals 16 residues. With V trimmed by 9 bases and J by 8 bases, 22 bases remained unmatched. The CDR3 reads CAKIRDSLSLGGGYTF. In nucleotides, the CDR3 is TGTGCCAAGATCCGGGACAGTCTCTCCCTAGGGGGAGGCTACACCTTC.

The V gene is TRBV19, the J gene TRBJ2-2; 8 nucleotides match TRBD1. The CDR3 is 13 amino acids. Looked up from germline, CDR1 is LNHDA and CDR2 is SQIVND (reference sequence). J lost 6 bases, V lost 7 bases, and 4 bases had no gene match. This chain's CDR3 is CASTGGYAGELFF. The CDR3 DNA reads as TGTGCCAGTACAGGGGGCTATGCCGGGGAGCTGTTTTTT.

The DNA of the CDR3 is TGCGCCAGCCCCGACAGGGATGAGACCCAGTACTTC. Protein sequence: CASPDRDETQYF. The V call is TRBV23-1, the J call TRBJ2-5; 7 bases fit TRBD1. TRBV23-1 is designated an ORF whose function remains uncertain. The CDR3 has 12 amino acids. Trimming at V came to 8 bases and at J to 5 bases, leaving 5 bases not matched to a gene.

The table lists this clone with a few counts. CDR3 residues: CASSQEQYSNQPQHF. The CDR3 DNA is TGCGCCAGCAGCCAAGAGCAGTATAGCAATCAGCCCCAGCATTTT. The V and J genes are TRBV4-1 and TRBJ1-5; unclear D gene. V was trimmed by 0 bases and J by 0 bases, leaving 6 bases between them. Germline V gives CDR1 MGHRA, CDR2 YSYEKL. CDR3 length equals 15 residues.

The rearrangement links TRBV5-1 to TRBJ2-1; 8 nucleotides align to TRBD1. The CDR3 covers 14 residues. Germline V gives CDR1 SGHRS, CDR2 YFSETQ. With 4 bases clipped from V and 4 bases from J, the junction kept 4 bases outside the gene matches. CDR3 residues: CASSPGDRYNEQFF. DNA of the CDR3: TGCGCCAGCAGCCCGGGGGACAGGTACAATGAGCAGTTCTTC.

This chain connects TRBV5-6 to TRBJ1-6, with TRBD1 matching 7 bases. The CDR3 runs to 16 residues. With V trimmed by 4 bases and J by 10 bases, 14 bases remained unmatched. The germline V gene has CDR1 SGHDT and CDR2 YYEEEE. CDR3 sequence (DNA): TGTGCCAGCAGCCGAACAACAGGGGCAATAGGATCACCCCTCCACTTT. Encoded protein: CASSRTTGAIGSPLHF.

The genes are TRBV25-1 and TRBJ1-5; tentatively, D is TRBD1 (6 bases). CDR1 is MGHDK and CDR2 is SYGVNS in the germline V gene. Trimming shortened V by 6 bases and J by 9 bases, and 12 bases separated the two germline ends. The CDR3 is 12 amino acids. Here the CDR3 DNA reads TGTGCCAGCAGCTATGGGGGCCGGCCCCAGCATTTT. This encodes CASSYGGRPQHF.

The chain has TRBV7-6 and TRBJ2-2; no clear D gene. The germline CDR1 and CDR2 sequences are SGHVS and FNYEAQ. Between the trimmed V and J ends, which lost 5 bases and 0 bases, there was a span of 16 bases. This CDR3 contains 17 residues. The CDR3 here is CASSQALRKTNTGELFF. CDR3 DNA: TGTGCCAGCAGCCAGGCCCTCAGGAAAACGAACACCGGGGAGCTGTTTTTT.

The V gene is TRBV5-1, the J gene TRBJ2-5; unclear D gene. V was clipped by 1 base and J by 2 bases, with 9 bases between them. Germline V gene sequence: CDR1 SGHRS, CDR2 YFSETQ. The CDR3 loop spans 14 amino acids. CDR3 sequence reads: CASSLQAIQETQYF. In DNA form, the CDR3 reads TGCGCCAGCAGCTTGCAGGCTATTCAAGAGACCCAGTACTTC.

Only a few counts were recorded for this clone. V gene TRBV11-2 combines with J gene TRBJ2-3; 8 nucleotides match TRBD1. The CDR3 has 18 residues. With 0 bases clipped from V and 3 bases from J, the junction kept 11 bases outside the gene matches. Germline values: CDR1 SGHAT, CDR2 FQNNGV. CDR3 in amino acids: CASSLDLSQGARTDTQYF. DNA of the CDR3: TGTGCCAGCAGCTTAGATCTAAGCCAGGGGGCAAGGACAGATACGCAGTATTTT.

The CDR3 DNA is TGTGCCAATTCCGGGACAGGGTACTACAATGAGCAGTTCTTC. This sequence encodes CANSGTGYYNEQFF. The rearrangement links TRBV10-3 to TRBJ2-1; the match to TRBD1 covers 9 bases. Germline CDR1 ENHRY, CDR2 SYGVKD. The CDR3 sequence is 14 residues long. V lost 10 bases to trimming and J lost 3 bases; unmatched junction nucleotides: 7.

The V gene is TRBV4-3, the J gene TRBJ2-3; no reliable D call. The CDR3 consists of 14 residues. V was cut by 4 bases and J by 4 bases, with 12 bases left in between. Germline V gives CDR1 LGHNA, CDR2 YSLEER. Written as DNA, the CDR3 is TGCGCCAGCAGCCGAGGAGAGGCCGCAGATACGCAGTATTTT. Protein: CASSRGEAADTQYF.

V gene TRBV2 combines with J gene TRBJ2-7; TRBD1 matches 9 bases. The V and J ends lost 6 bases and 4 bases, in that order; junction bases with no gene match: 10. This CDR3 has 15 amino acids. Germline V lookup: CDR1 SNHLY, CDR2 FYNNEI. In DNA, the CDR3 is TGTGCCAGCAGGGCAAACCCGGGACAGGGTTACGAGCAGTACTTC. Translating gives CASRANPGQGYEQYF.

V usage is TRBV2 and J usage is TRBJ1-2; D possibly corresponds to TRBD1 (6 bases). Germline values: CDR1 SNHLY, CDR2 FYNNEI. CDR3 length: 15 residues. Trimming took 8 bases from V and 2 from J, leaving 18 bases between them. CDR3 bases: TGTGCCAGCGGGGCCCCGGGACACCTAAACTATGGCTACACCTTC. The encoded protein is CASGAPGHLNYGYTF.

This chain joins TRBV5-5 and TRBJ2-1; weak D call: TRBD2 (5 bases). The CDR3 is 14 residues long. Trimming shortened V by 4 bases and J by 4 bases, and 12 bases separated the two germline ends. Germline CDR1 SGHKS, CDR2 YYEKEE (reference sequence). The CDR3 DNA reads as TGTGCCAGCAGCCAAGGAGGTATATACAATGAGCAGTTCTTC. Translation: CASSQGGIYNEQFF.

The chain has TRBV5-6 and TRBJ2-1; the match to TRBD2 covers 9 bases. Trimming at V came to 2 bases and at J to 6 bases, leaving 12 bases not matched to a gene. CDR3 length: 17 residues. The germline V gene encodes CDR1 SGHDT and CDR2 YYEEEE. CDR3 protein: CASSFDRGGAVLNEQFF. For the CDR3, the DNA is TGTGCCAGCAGCTTTGACCGCGGGGGGGCCGTACTCAATGAGCAGTTCTTC.

DNA of the CDR3: TGCAGCGTTGGACTAGCGGGGGCCTCCTACGAGCAGTACTTC. Translation: CSVGLAGASYEQYF. This chain links TRBV29-1 with TRBJ2-7, with 12 bases that match TRBD2. The germline gives CDR1 SQVTM, CDR2 ANQGSEA. CDR3 length: 14 amino acids. Trimming took 4 bases from V and 0 from J; bases not matched to a gene: 1.

The chain links TRBV2 to TRBJ2-7, with D possibly TRBD1 on 5 matching bases. The CDR3 consists of 13 residues. From germline, CDR1 is SNHLY and CDR2 FYNNEI. V gave up 2 bases and J gave up 6 bases, with 11 bases separating them. The chain's CDR3 is CASSEPRVGEQYF. As DNA, the CDR3 is TGTGCCAGCAGTGAACCCAGGGTGGGCGAGCAGTACTTC.

V usage is TRBV11-2 and J usage is TRBJ2-5; D might be TRBD2 (6 bases). The germline V gene has CDR1 SGHAT and CDR2 FQNNGV. Trimming removed 1 base at V and 5 bases at J, with 11 bases between. The CDR3 has 14 residues. CDR3 bases: TGTGCCAGCAGCTTAGTGGGAGGAAAGGAGACCCAGTACTTC. It is translated as CASSLVGGKETQYF. Using reference TRBV11-2 and TRBJ2-5 for the parts outside the CDR3, the full variable domain is EAGVAQSPRYKIIEKRQSVAFWCNPISGHATLYWYQQILGQGPKLLIQFQNNGVVDDSQLPKDRFSAERLKGVDSTLKIQPAKLEDSAVYLCASSLVGGKETQYFGPGTRLLVL.

The rearrangement uses TRBV28 and TRBJ2-3; D is undetermined. The CDR3 loop spans 15 amino acids. Trimming left V 6 bases short and J 0 bases short, with 13 bases between. Germline V gene data show CDR1 as MDHEN and CDR2 as SYDVKM. The CDR3 bases are TGTGCCAGCAGCTCCTATACCTTTAGCACAGATACGCAGTATTTT. Translated: CASSSYTFSTDTQYF.

This clone has only a few counts. V is TRBV15 and J is TRBJ1-4; 10 bases are shared with TRBD1. The CDR3 extends over 15 amino acids. The V segment lost 3 bases and the J segment 4 bases; nucleotides outside the gene matches: 2. Germline CDR1 and CDR2: LNHNV and YYDKDF (reference sequence). The CDR3: CATSSRTGGNEKLFF. CDR3 nucleotides: TGTGCCACCAGCAGCAGGACAGGGGGTAATGAAAAACTGTTTTTT.

The chain employs TRBV9 and TRBJ2-6; perhaps TRBD2 as D (6 bases). Trimming removed 3 bases from V and 0 bases from J, with 13 bases in between. The CDR3 has 17 amino acids. Germline V gene lookup returns CDR1 SGDLS and CDR2 YYNGEE. CDR3 DNA: TGTGCCAGCAGCGCCGGGACTCAGAGCTCTGGGGCCAACGTCCTGACTTTC. Translation gives CASSAGTQSSGANVLTF.

This clone has just a few counts. This sequence joins TRBV7-9 and TRBJ1-1; TRBD1 matches 8 bases. The CDR3 is 15 residues long. V lost 5 bases, J lost 4 bases, and 9 bases stayed unmatched. Germline V gene sequence: CDR1 SEHNR, CDR2 FQNEAQ (reference sequence). DNA for the CDR3: TGTGCCAGCAGCCACCAAACAGGGGGGAGCACTGAAGCTTTCTTT. It encodes CASSHQTGGSTEAFF. The variable domain in full, with the rest retrieved from reference TRBV7-9 and TRBJ1-1, is DTGVSQNPRHKITKRGQNVTFRCDPISEHNRLYWYRQTLGQGPEFLTYFQNEAQLEKSRLLSDRFSAERPKGSFSTLEIQRTEQGDSAMYLCASSHQTGGSTEAFFGQGTRLTVV.